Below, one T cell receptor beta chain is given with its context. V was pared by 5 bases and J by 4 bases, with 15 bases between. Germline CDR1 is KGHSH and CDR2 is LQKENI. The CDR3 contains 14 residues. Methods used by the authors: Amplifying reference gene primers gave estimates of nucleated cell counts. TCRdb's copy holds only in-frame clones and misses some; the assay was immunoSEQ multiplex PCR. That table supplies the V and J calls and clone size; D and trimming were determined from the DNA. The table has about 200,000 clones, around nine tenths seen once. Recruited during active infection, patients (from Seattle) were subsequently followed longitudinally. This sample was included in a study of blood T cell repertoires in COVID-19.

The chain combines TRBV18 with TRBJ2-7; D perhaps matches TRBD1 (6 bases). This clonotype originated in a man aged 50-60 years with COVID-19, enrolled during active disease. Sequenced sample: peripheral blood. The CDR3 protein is CASSTTRDKYEQYF. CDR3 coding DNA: TGTGCCAGCTCAACAACCCGGGACAAGTACGAGCAGTACTTC.